These 16 T cell receptor beta chains share one sample of origin, sequenced in a study of cytomegalovirus exposure and HLA in healthy donors. The study ran its PCR with 60 Vbeta and 13 Jbeta primers. Measured with immunoSEQ multiplex PCR; TCRdb has only the in-frame clones, and not every one. This sample has 210,000 or so clones; around 80% occur once, and the top ten carry roughly 0.6%. Input material: PBMCs. These receptors all come from a man aged 18 to 30 in good health and CMV-seronegative.

Judged by abundance, this clone is medium-sized. The rearrangement joins TRBV25-1 to TRBJ1-2; D is unclear. The V end was cut by 3 bases, the J end by 5 bases, with 10 bases between. This CDR3 is 13 amino acids long. Germline values: CDR1 MGHDK, CDR2 SYGVNS. The CDR3 loop reads CASSDWQAYGYTF. The DNA of the CDR3 is TGTGCCAGCAGTGATTGGCAGGCATATGGCTACACCTTC.

The genes are TRBV2 and TRBJ1-6, with TRBD1 as a possible D gene (5 bases). Trimming took off 3 bases at V and 7 bases at J, with 13 bases between the two ends. The CDR3 spans 15 residues. Germline V gene sequence: CDR1 SNHLY, CDR2 FYNNEI. CDR3 bases: TGTGCCAGCAGTGAGCAGGTTTGGGGCAATTCACCCCTCCACTTT. This gives the protein CASSEQVWGNSPLHF.

About this clone: A junction end diverges from the germline sequence, so it may reflect a read error. V usage is TRBV6-1 and J usage is TRBJ2-7; no reliable D call. CDR1 MNHNS and CDR2 SASEGT come from the germline V gene. This CDR3 comprises 12 residues. The CDR3 nucleotides read TGTGCCAGCAGGAATGACTGGTACGGGCAGTACTTC. Translation: CASRNDWYGQYF.

The rearrangement joins TRBV12-5 to TRBJ2-1; 11 nucleotides align to TRBD2. The CDR3 loop spans 16 amino acids. V was clipped by 2 bases and J by 7 bases; unmatched bases: 7. Germline V gene lookup returns CDR1 LGHNT and CDR2 FRNRAP. This chain's CDR3 is CASGLTLAGGGNEQFF. The DNA of the CDR3 is TGTGCTAGTGGTTTGACCCTAGCGGGAGGAGGAAATGAGCAGTTCTTC.

This rearrangement joins TRBV13 to TRBJ1-5; D is uncertain. CDR1 PRHDT and CDR2 FYEKMQ come from the germline V gene (reference sequence). The CDR3 totals 16 residues. V gave up 1 base and J gave up 4 bases, with 14 bases separating them. CDR3 residues: CASSLASGEGNQPQHF. The CDR3 DNA is TGTGCCAGCAGCTTAGCTTCTGGGGAGGGAAATCAGCCCCAGCATTTT.

The V call is TRBV11-2, the J call TRBJ1-1, with 7 bases that match TRBD1. The CDR3 spans 16 residues. The ends lost 1 base at V and 6 bases at J; junction bases unmatched: 11. Germline V gene lookup returns CDR1 SGHAT and CDR2 FQNNGV. Here the CDR3 reads CASSLAEDRQGAEAFF. The CDR3 DNA sequence: TGTGCCAGCAGCTTAGCGGAGGACAGGCAGGGGGCTGAAGCTTTCTTT. The complete variable domain, with remaining parts taken from reference TRBV11-2 and TRBJ1-1, reads EAGVAQSPRYKIIEKRQSVAFWCNPISGHATLYWYQQILGQGPKLLIQFQNNGVVDDSQLPKDRFSAERLKGVDSTLKIQPAKLEDSAVYLCASSLAEDRQGAEAFFGQGTRLTVV.

CDR3 in amino acids: CASRPDRINQPQHF. The CDR3 DNA follows: TGTGCCAGTAGACCCGACAGGATCAATCAGCCCCAGCATTTT. The chain combines TRBV19 with TRBJ1-5; tentatively, D is TRBD1 (6 bases). The V end lost 6 bases, the J end lost 3 bases, and 12 bases lay between the germline ends. Germline-derived CDR1 and CDR2 are LNHDA and SQIVND (reference sequence). CDR3 size: 14 residues. Full variable domain (rest looked up from reference TRBV19 and TRBJ1-5): DGGITQSPKYLFRKEGQNVTLSCEQNLNHDAMYWYRQDPGQGLRLIYYSQIVNDFQKGDIAEGYSVSREKKESFPLTVTSAQKNPTAFYLCASRPDRINQPQHFGDGTRLSIL.

The V and J genes are TRBV19 and TRBJ1-4, with a weak D call TRBD1 (5 bases). This CDR3 spans 15 amino acids. CDR1 LNHDA and CDR2 SQIVND come from the germline V gene (reference sequence). Trimming removed 3 bases from V and 6 bases from J, with 14 bases in between. The CDR3 nucleotides are TGTGCCAGTAGTATTGTCCAGGGTTGGGATGAAAAACTGTTTTTT. This gives the protein CASSIVQGWDEKLFF.

The chain recombines TRBV10-3 with TRBJ1-5; D ambiguous. The CDR3 extends over 15 amino acids. Germline CDR1 and CDR2: ENHRY and SYGVKD. V was cut by 3 bases and J by 1 base, with 10 bases left in between. The DNA of the CDR3 is TGTGCCATCAGTGACGGAGCGGGGAGCAATCAGCCCCAGCATTTT. As protein: CAISDGAGSNQPQHF.

This sequence joins TRBV5-1 and TRBJ2-1; D possibly corresponds to TRBD2 (6 bases). Looked up from germline, CDR1 is SGHRS and CDR2 is YFSETQ. The CDR3 is 13 residues long. Between the trimmed V and J ends, which lost 4 bases and 9 bases, there was a span of 14 bases. DNA for the CDR3: TGCGCCAGCAGCGCCCGGGACTTCGGTGAGCAGTTCTTC. Amino acid sequence: CASSARDFGEQFF.

This chain joins TRBV6-6 and TRBJ1-1, with D hard to call. Trimming removed 6 bases from V and 11 bases from J, with 16 bases in between. The germline V gene encodes CDR1 MNHNY and CDR2 SVGAGI (reference sequence). The CDR3 totals 12 residues. CDR3 region: CASRFEHDMAFF. The CDR3 nucleotides are TGTGCCAGCAGGTTTGAACATGATATGGCTTTCTTT.

This rearrangement joins TRBV5-1 to TRBJ2-2; 10 nucleotides align to TRBD2. Germline assignment: CDR1 SGHRS and CDR2 YFSETQ. The CDR3 has 16 residues. After removal of 0 bases from V and 5 bases from J, the junction contained 4 bases not matched to a gene. The CDR3 sequence is CASSLVAGGRTGELFF. CDR3 bases: TGCGCCAGCAGCTTGGTAGCGGGAGGAAGGACCGGGGAGCTGTTTTTT.

This chain links TRBV6-6 with TRBJ1-1; tentatively, D is TRBD1 (5 bases). CDR3 size: 14 residues. CDR1 and CDR2 (germline): MNHNY, SVGAGI (reference sequence). V lost 1 base to trimming and J lost 4 bases, with 10 bases between them. For the CDR3, the DNA is TGTGCCAGCAGTTACTTCGCCGGGGGCACTGAAGCTTTCTTT. This codes for CASSYFAGGTEAFF.

On this clone itself: The sample carries other DNA sequences with the same CDR3. This chain connects TRBV28 to TRBJ1-5; 7 positions agree with TRBD1. CDR1 and CDR2 from the germline V gene are MDHEN and SYDVKM. V lost 4 bases and J lost 0; bases outside the gene matches: 9. The CDR3 runs 17 residues. The CDR3 coding sequence is TGTGCCAGCAGTTCCCTTCGGGACAGAAATAGCAATCAGCCCCAGCATTTT. Translated, it gives CASSSLRDRNSNQPQHF.

The rearrangement links TRBV11-2 to TRBJ2-7; a possible D gene is TRBD2 (5 bases). This CDR3 has 13 residues. Trimming shortened V by 5 bases and J by 6 bases, and 14 bases separated the two germline ends. Germline V gene data show CDR1 as SGHAT and CDR2 as FQNNGV. The CDR3 bases are TGTGCCAGCAGCGAACCGAACGAGGGCGAGCAGTACTTC. Its translation: CASSEPNEGEQYF. Using reference TRBV11-2 and TRBJ2-7 for the parts outside the CDR3, the full variable domain is EAGVAQSPRYKIIEKRQSVAFWCNPISGHATLYWYQQILGQGPKLLIQFQNNGVVDDSQLPKDRFSAERLKGVDSTLKIQPAKLEDSAVYLCASSEPNEGEQYFGPGTRLTVT.

This chain links TRBV2 with TRBJ1-1; the D is unclear. The germline V and J ends were trimmed by 5 bases and 1 base, with 8 bases remaining between them. The CDR3 runs to 13 residues. The germline CDR1 and CDR2 sequences are SNHLY and FYNNEI. The CDR3 bases are TGTGCCAGCAGTTCCCGACAGAACACTGAAGCTTTCTTT. This gives the protein CASSSRQNTEAFF.